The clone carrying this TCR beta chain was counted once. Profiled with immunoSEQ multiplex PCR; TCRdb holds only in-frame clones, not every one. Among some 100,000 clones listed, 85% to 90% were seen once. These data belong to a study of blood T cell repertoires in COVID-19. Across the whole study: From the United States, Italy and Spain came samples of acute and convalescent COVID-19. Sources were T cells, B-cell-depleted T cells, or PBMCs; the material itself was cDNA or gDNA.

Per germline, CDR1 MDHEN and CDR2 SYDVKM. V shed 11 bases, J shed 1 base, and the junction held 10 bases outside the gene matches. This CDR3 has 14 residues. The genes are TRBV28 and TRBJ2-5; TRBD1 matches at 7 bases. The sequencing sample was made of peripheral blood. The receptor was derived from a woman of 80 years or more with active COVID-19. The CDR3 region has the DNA TGTGCCCCCCCCGGGACAGACTTCCAAGAGACCCAGTACTTC. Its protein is CAPPGTDFQETQYF.